These T cell receptor beta chains were read from a single sample in a study of low-dose radiotherapy and immunotherapy resistance in tumors. TCRdb analysed the reads with MiXCR anew, one entry per CDR3 protein. The sample gives around 90,000 distinct CDR3 sequences, approximately 17% of which show up once; about 5.9% is in the top ten. The sequencing here drew on PBMCs, taken before treatment. The receptors shown here come from a male donor with prostate cancer. CDR3s include the opening cysteine and the closing phenylalanine or tryptophan. The D gene is left open where the match is weak. Size is stated for part of the rows, as once, few or many counts, or as a class when the clone is expanded.

v_call: TRBV6-6; j_call: TRBJ2-7; d_call: .; clone_size: many; cdr3_nt: TGTGCCAGCAGTCGCGAGGGCTACGAGCAGTACTTC; cdr3_aa: CASSREGYEQYF
v_call: TRBV29-1; j_call: TRBJ2-7; d_call: TRBD2; clone_size: many; cdr3_nt: TGCAGCGTGGACTTGACTAGCGGGCCGACCTACGAGCAGTACTTC; cdr3_aa: CSVDLTSGPTYEQYF
v_call: TRBV14; j_call: TRBJ1-6; d_call: .; clone_size: .; cdr3_nt: TGTGCCAGCAGCCTATCAACCAGGAATTCACCCCTCCACTTT; cdr3_aa: CASSLSTRNSPLHF
v_call: TRBV7-8; j_call: TRBJ2-7; d_call: TRBD2; clone_size: once; cdr3_nt: TGTGCCAGCAGCTTACGTGCGGGGGGCACCTACGAGCAGTACTTC; cdr3_aa: CASSLRAGGTYEQYF
v_call: TRBV14; j_call: TRBJ2-1; d_call: TRBD2; clone_size: .; cdr3_nt: TGTGCCAGCAGCTACCAGCGGGGGGCCTCCCCCTTAAGCTCCTACAATGAGCAGTTCTTC; cdr3_aa: CASSYQRGASPLSSYNEQFF
v_call: TRBV12-5; j_call: TRBJ2-1; d_call: TRBD2; clone_size: many; cdr3_nt: TGTGCTAGTTCGCTAGCGGGGGGCACGGAGCAGTTCTTC; cdr3_aa: CASSLAGGTEQFF
v_call: TRBV28; j_call: TRBJ1-4; d_call: .; clone_size: .; cdr3_nt: .; cdr3_aa: CASSSLQGAAKKLFFF
v_call: TRBV5-6; j_call: TRBJ2-4; d_call: .; clone_size: many; cdr3_nt: TGTGCCAGCAAGGGGTCCGAGCTAGCCAAAAACATTCAGTACTTC; cdr3_aa: CASKGSELAKNIQYF
v_call: TRBV5-5; j_call: TRBJ2-7; d_call: TRBD2; clone_size: many; cdr3_nt: TGCGCCAGCAGCTCCGGGACTAGCGGTTACGAGCAGTACTTC; cdr3_aa: CASSSGTSGYEQYF
v_call: TRBV5-1; j_call: TRBJ2-7; d_call: .; clone_size: .; cdr3_nt: TGCGCCAGCAGCAGGGGGGACGTTCCCCACGAGCAGTACTTC; cdr3_aa: CASSRGDVPHEQYF
v_call: TRBV5-4; j_call: TRBJ2-2; d_call: TRBD1; clone_size: many; cdr3_nt: TGTGCCAGCAGCTCCGGACAGGGAGCGAACACCGGGGAGCTGTTTTTT; cdr3_aa: CASSSGQGANTGELFF
v_call: TRBV20-1; j_call: TRBJ2-5; d_call: TRBD1; clone_size: many; cdr3_nt: TGCAGTACTCTCGAGGAAGGGACAGGGAAAGAGACCCAGTACTTC; cdr3_aa: CSTLEEGTGKETQYF
v_call: TRBV3-1; j_call: TRBJ2-5; d_call: TRBD1; clone_size: many; cdr3_nt: TGTGCCAGCAGCCGGAACAGGGGAGAGACCCAGTACTTC; cdr3_aa: CASSRNRGETQYF
v_call: TRBV2; j_call: TRBJ2-7; d_call: TRBD2; clone_size: many; cdr3_nt: TGTGCCAGCAGCATAGCGGGAGCCCACGAGCAGTACTTC; cdr3_aa: CASSIAGAHEQYF
v_call: TRBV2; j_call: TRBJ2-7; d_call: .; clone_size: many; cdr3_nt: TGTGCCAGCAGTGAAATTCTCGTCGCCGGAGGCGAGCAGTACTTC; cdr3_aa: CASSEILVAGGEQYF
v_call: TRBV4-3; j_call: TRBJ2-7; d_call: TRBD1; clone_size: medium-sized; cdr3_nt: TGCGCCAGCAGCCAGAGGACAGGGGGCCAGTACGAGCAGTACTTC; cdr3_aa: CASSQRTGGQYEQYF
v_call: TRBV5-1; j_call: TRBJ1-4; d_call: .; clone_size: many; cdr3_nt: TGCGCCAGCAGCCAGGGTTCCGGGAATGAAAAACTGTTTTTT; cdr3_aa: CASSQGSGNEKLFF
v_call: TRBV14; j_call: TRBJ1-6; d_call: .; clone_size: many; cdr3_nt: TGTGCCAGCAGCCAAGGGGGCTGGGGTTCACCCCTCCACTTT; cdr3_aa: CASSQGGWGSPLHF
v_call: TRBV28; j_call: TRBJ2-2; d_call: TRBD2; clone_size: many; cdr3_nt: TGTGCCAGCAGTCCTAGCGGGAGAAGGGGCGGGGAGCTGTTTTTT; cdr3_aa: CASSPSGRRGGELFF
v_call: TRBV13; j_call: TRBJ2-7; d_call: .; clone_size: many; cdr3_nt: TGTGCCAGCAGCAACAGGGTAGGCGAGCAGTACTTC; cdr3_aa: CASSNRVGEQYF
v_call: TRBV5-1; j_call: TRBJ2-1; d_call: .; clone_size: few; cdr3_nt: TGCGCCAGCAGCTTGGGGTGGGTAGACAATGAGCAGTTCTTC; cdr3_aa: CASSLGWVDNEQFF
v_call: TRBV5-1; j_call: TRBJ2-7; d_call: .; clone_size: few; cdr3_nt: TGCGCCAGCAGCTTGGGTTTGAGCTCCTACGAGCAGTACTTC; cdr3_aa: CASSLGLSSYEQYF
v_call: TRBV19; j_call: TRBJ2-1; d_call: TRBD2; clone_size: many; cdr3_nt: TGTGCCAGTAGTCAGCGGGGGGGGGACTCCTACAATGAGCAGTTCTTC; cdr3_aa: CASSQRGGDSYNEQFF
v_call: TRBV7-9; j_call: TRBJ2-7; d_call: .; clone_size: .; cdr3_nt: TGTGCCAGCAGCCCCAGGGGACAAAACGAGCAGTACTTC; cdr3_aa: CASSPRGQNEQYF
v_call: TRBV14; j_call: TRBJ2-1; d_call: TRBD2; clone_size: many; cdr3_nt: TGTGCCAGCAGCAACTGGCCGGCGGGAGACGGGTACAATGAGCAGTTCTTC; cdr3_aa: CASSNWPAGDGYNEQFF
v_call: TRBV20-1; j_call: TRBJ2-3; d_call: TRBD2; clone_size: few; cdr3_nt: TGCAGTGCTAGATGGGCTAGCGGGGGGGCAAGAACAGATACGCAGTATTTT; cdr3_aa: CSARWASGGARTDTQYF
v_call: TRBV5-1; j_call: TRBJ1-4; d_call: .; clone_size: many; cdr3_nt: TGCGCCAGCAGCTTGGGGGGTCTGCAGGCCACAACTAATGAAAAACTGTTTTTT; cdr3_aa: CASSLGGLQATTNEKLFF
v_call: TRBV25-1; j_call: TRBJ2-3; d_call: TRBD2; clone_size: .; cdr3_nt: TGTGCCAGCAGTCAAGGGACTAGCGGGGGGGCGCCAGATACGCAGTATTTT; cdr3_aa: CASSQGTSGGAPDTQYF
v_call: TRBV20-1; j_call: TRBJ2-5; d_call: TRBD1; clone_size: many; cdr3_nt: TGCAGTGCTTCCCCGACAGGGAGAGAGACCCAGTACTTC; cdr3_aa: CSASPTGRETQYF
v_call: TRBV28; j_call: TRBJ2-7; d_call: TRBD1; clone_size: .; cdr3_nt: TGTGCCAGCAGTAGCGGGACAGGGGAATCCTACGAGCAGTACTTC; cdr3_aa: CASSSGTGESYEQYF